This is a list of T cell receptor beta chains from one sample in a study of T cell responses to AZD1222 COVID-19 vaccine. Sequenced by immunoSEQ multiplex PCR; TCRdb stores in-frame clones only, minus some. The top ten hold approximately 16% of the sample, which has 95,000 to 100,000 clones, 88% seen once. Sequenced here: peripheral blood, sampled 28 days after the second AZD1222 dose. Receptor source: an adult who received the AZD1222 COVID-19 vaccine. CDR3s include the opening cysteine and the closing phenylalanine or tryptophan. D genes are given only for firm matches. A clone size is listed for some rows: how often the clone was seen (once, few, many), or a class if it is expanded.

clone size	V gene	J gene	D gene	CDR3 length	CDR3 DNA	CDR3 protein
NA	TRBV11-2	TRBJ1-5	NA	13	TGTGCCAGCAGCTTAGGAACGGGTCAGCCCCAGCATTTT	CASSLGTGQPQHF
NA	TRBV5-8	TRBJ2-7	NA	14	TGTGCCAGCACAATCCGACCGGGGGTCTACGAGCAGTACTTC	CASTIRPGVYEQYF
NA	TRBV7-2	TRBJ2-7	TRBD2	14	TGTGCCAGCAGCCGGACTAGCGGGAACTACGAGCAGTACTTC	CASSRTSGNYEQYF
NA	TRBV6-1	TRBJ1-2	NA	13	TGTGCCAGCAGTGATGCGGGAAGGGATGGCTACACCTTC	CASSDAGRDGYTF
once	TRBV12-3/TRBV12-4	TRBJ1-1	NA	12	TGTGCCAGCAGGGGGGACGTCCGGGAAGCTTTCTTT	CASRGDVREAFF
NA	TRBV27	TRBJ2-2	NA	15	TGTGCCAGCAGCTCCGGGACGGCGAACACCGGGGAGCTGTTTTTT	CASSSGTANTGELFF
NA	TRBV2	TRBJ1-3	NA	16	TGTGCCAGGGCCGACTCCTCAGGCTCCTCTGGAAACACCATATATTTT	CARADSSGSSGNTIYF
NA	TRBV11-2	TRBJ2-7	NA	19	TGTGCCAGCAGCTTAGGAAACCCATTTGTACAGGGAATTAAATACGAGCAGTACTTC	CASSLGNPFVQGIKYEQYF
NA	TRBV9	TRBJ2-2	NA	15	TGTGCCAGCAGCGTAGCGGGAGTAGGGACCGGGGAGCTGTTTTTT	CASSVAGVGTGELFF
NA	TRBV24-1	TRBJ2-7	TRBD1	13	TGTGCCACCAGTGAGGGACAGGTCTACGAGCAGTACTTC	CATSEGQVYEQYF
NA	TRBV19	TRBJ2-3	TRBD1	14	TGTGCCAGTAGTCGGGACAGGGTTCCAGATACGCAGTATTTT	CASSRDRVPDTQYF
NA	TRBV18	TRBJ1-3	TRBD1	16	TGTGCCAGCTCGACAGGGTCCTCAGCCTCTGGAAACACCATATATTTT	CASSTGSSASGNTIYF
few	TRBV19	TRBJ2-6	NA	16	TGTGCCAGTAGTATAGGTCCTAGCTCTGGGGCCAACGTCCTGACTTTC	CASSIGPSSGANVLTF
few	TRBV5-1	TRBJ2-2	TRBD2	16	TGCGCCAGCAGCCCCGGGGTAGCGGGAGGCGCCGGGGAGCTGTTTTTT	CASSPGVAGGAGELFF
NA	TRBV2	TRBJ1-1	TRBD1	14	TGTGCCAGCACCAAGGGACAGGGGAACACTGAAGCTTTCTTT	CASTKGQGNTEAFF
NA	TRBV6-5	TRBJ1-4	NA	12	TGTGCCAGACAGGGCGAGGGTGAAAAACTGTTTTTT	CARQGEGEKLFF
NA	TRBV5-1	TRBJ2-5	NA	14	TGCGCCAGCAGCTTGGAAGGCCGGCGGGAGACCCAGTACTTC	CASSLEGRRETQYF
NA	TRBV3-1/TRBV3-2	TRBJ2-7	NA	13	TGTGCCAGCAGCCAAGAAGGGACGGCAGAGCAGTACTTC	CASSQEGTAEQYF
NA	TRBV19	TRBJ2-1	TRBD2	15	TGTGCCAGTAGTATTGAGCTAGCGGAGTACAATGAGCAGTTCTTC	CASSIELAEYNEQFF
NA	TRBV14	TRBJ1-1	NA	14	TGTGCCAGCAGCCAAGTTTTCTTGAACACTGAAGCTTTCTTT	CASSQVFLNTEAFF
NA	TRBV28	TRBJ1-1	NA	18	TGTGCCAGCAGCCCCGGGAGCGGGGAGGAAACATTAGGCACTGAAGCTTTCTTT	CASSPGSGEETLGTEAFF
NA	TRBV6-4	TRBJ1-6	NA	14	TGTGCCAGCAGTGACTATCCCGGGAATTCACCCCTCCACTTT	CASSDYPGNSPLHF
NA	TRBV6-5	TRBJ1-2	NA	13	TGTGCCAGCAGGTCGGACACCTACTATGGCTACACCTTC	CASRSDTYYGYTF
few	TRBV5-4	TRBJ1-2	NA	14	TGTGCCAGCAGCTTGGCGGCGTCTCAATATGGCTACACCTTC	CASSLAASQYGYTF
NA	TRBV27	TRBJ2-6	NA	13	TGTGCCAGCAGTTCATCAGGGGCCAACGTCCTGACTTTC	CASSSSGANVLTF
few	TRBV5-1	TRBJ1-2	NA	17	TGCGCCAGCAGCTTGGCCGGGGTGTCCTTCGATAACTATGGCTACACCTTC	CASSLAGVSFDNYGYTF
NA	TRBV5-1	TRBJ1-4	NA	13	TGCGCCAGCAGCAGGGAGGTTAATGAAAAACTGTTTTTT	CASSREVNEKLFF
NA	TRBV7-3	TRBJ1-1	NA	13	TGTGCCAGCAGCTTAGAGGTCAACGGGGTGGCTTTCTTT	CASSLEVNGVAFF
NA	TRBV9	TRBJ2-3	TRBD2	13	TGTGCCAGCAGCTCAGGGACTAGCGGTACGCAGTATTTT	CASSSGTSGTQYF
NA	TRBV3-1/TRBV3-2	TRBJ1-4	NA	15	TGTGCCAGCAGCCAAGGTTGGGGGACTAATGAAAAACTGTTTTTT	CASSQGWGTNEKLFF
NA	TRBV18	TRBJ2-2	TRBD2	14	TGTGCCAGCTCAGGGACTACGAACACCGGGGAGCTGTTTTTT	CASSGTTNTGELFF
NA	TRBV5-4	TRBJ1-4	NA	14	TGTGCCAGCAGCTACACGGCAACTAATGAAAAACTGTTTTTT	CASSYTATNEKLFF
NA	TRBV28	TRBJ1-1	NA	13	TGTGCCAGCACCTCCTGGTCTTGGGAAGGAGCTTTCTTT	CASTSWSWEGAFF
NA	TRBV5-5	TRBJ1-4	NA	16	TGTGCCAGCAGCTTGGAGGGCAGGGGCCGGGATGAAAAACTGTTTTTT	CASSLEGRGRDEKLFF
NA	TRBV20-1	TRBJ2-7	NA	13	TGCAGTGCTAGTGCGAGCGGAGGGAACGAGCAGTACTTC	CSASASGGNEQYF
NA	TRBV6-5	TRBJ2-7	NA	13	TGTGCCAGCACCGTGACTGGCACCTACGAGCAGTACTTC	CASTVTGTYEQYF
NA	TRBV5-1	TRBJ1-2	NA	13	TGCGCCAGCAGCTTGGTTTCTAACTATGGCTACACCTTC	CASSLVSNYGYTF
many	TRBV6-1	TRBJ2-3	NA	15	TGTGCCAGCAGTGAAGGATCGTTAGGGGCAGATACGCAGTATTTT	CASSEGSLGADTQYF
NA	TRBV6-5	TRBJ1-4	TRBD1	16	TGTGCCAGCAGTTACTCTCGAAGGACAGGGCAGGGGAAACTGTTTTTT	CASSYSRRTGQGKLFF
NA	TRBV9	TRBJ2-3	NA	22	TGTGCCAGCAGCGTAGCTTTTATCCTTTCAGTCGTGACCAGACTTTACACAGATACGCAGTATTTT	CASSVAFILSVVTRLYTDTQYF
NA	TRBV5-1	TRBJ1-4	NA	14	TGCGCCAGCAGCTTGTATCCGGGGGGAGAAAAACTGTTTTTT	CASSLYPGGEKLFF